These 22 T cell receptor beta chains were all obtained from the same sample, sequenced in a study of blood T cell repertoires in COVID-19. Profiling relied on immunoSEQ multiplex PCR, and the TCRdb table lists in-frame clones only, not all of them. This sample has roughly 220,000 clones, with 80% to 85% found just once. Sample: peripheral blood. The receptors were gathered from a man aged 30 to 39 with active or convalescent COVID-19.

The gene calls are TRBV4-1 and TRBJ2-1; 7 nucleotides agree with TRBD1. Losses at the gene ends were 4 bases for V and 6 bases for J; bases not matched to a gene: 3. Germline V gene data show CDR1 as MGHRA and CDR2 as YSYEKL. CDR3 size: 13 residues. The CDR3 here is CASSPGTVNEQFF. The DNA for the CDR3 is TGCGCCAGCAGCCCCGGGACAGTCAATGAGCAGTTCTTC.

The CDR3 DNA reads as TGTGCCAGCAGTAGGGGGACGGCTAGCACAGATACGCAGTATTTT. It specifies CASSRGTASTDTQYF. The chain recombines TRBV27 with TRBJ2-3; D might be TRBD1 (6 bases). Germline CDR1 is MNHEY and CDR2 is SMNVEV (reference sequence). Trimming shortened V by 5 bases and J by 0 bases, and 12 bases separated the two germline ends. The CDR3 sequence is 15 residues long.

The chain uses TRBV5-1 and TRBJ2-5, with D unclear. There are 15 residues in the CDR3. Germline values: CDR1 SGHRS, CDR2 YFSETQ. The V end was cut by 0 bases, the J end by 1 base, with 10 bases between. In DNA, the CDR3 is TGCGCCAGCAGCTTGGATAATCCTACCCAAGAGACCCAGTACTTC. Translated, it gives CASSLDNPTQETQYF.

This chain links TRBV3-1 (or the pseudogene TRBV3-2) with TRBJ2-7; the D gene is possibly TRBD2 (5 bases). Trimming took 6 bases from V and 5 from J, leaving 8 bases between them. Germline CDR1 and CDR2: LGHDT and YNNKEL (reference sequence). This CDR3 region has 11 residues. This CDR3 reads CASRRAHEQYF. Written as DNA, the CDR3 is TGTGCCAGCAGGAGGGCCCACGAGCAGTACTTC.

This chain links TRBV5-6 with TRBJ1-2; TRBD1 agrees at 8 bases. The germline gives CDR1 SGHDT, CDR2 YYEEEE. The CDR3 consists of 15 residues. V shed 0 bases and J 11 bases; nucleotides not matched to a gene: 12. The CDR3 nucleotides read TGTGCCAGCAGCTTGGGAACCGACAGGGGAGGGGGTTACACCTTC. Its translation: CASSLGTDRGGGYTF.

This sequence joins TRBV28 and TRBJ2-7, with D perhaps matching TRBD2 (6 bases). V lost 7 bases, J lost 6 bases, and 13 bases lay in between. In germline, CDR1 is MDHEN, CDR2 SYDVKM. CDR3 length equals 12 residues. CDR3 sequence reads: CASTPRGVEQYF. CDR3 nucleotides: TGTGCCAGCACCCCCCGCGGGGTCGAGCAGTACTTC.

This clone occurred a few times. This chain links TRBV9 with TRBJ2-1; D remains ambiguous. Germline lookup yields CDR1 SGDLS and CDR2 YYNGEE. Trimming stripped 0 bases from V and 2 bases from J, with 6 bases between. The CDR3 totals 14 residues. CDR3 DNA sequence: TGTGCCAGCAGCGTAGCCGGAGCCTACAATGAGCAGTTCTTC. Translating gives CASSVAGAYNEQFF.

The genes are TRBV4-1 and TRBJ2-5; 7 bases agree with TRBD2. The germline CDR1 and CDR2 sequences are MGHRA and YSYEKL. The CDR3 runs to 15 residues. V was pared by 1 base and J by 3 bases, with 5 bases of the junction left unmatched. The CDR3 DNA reads as TGCGCCAGCAGCCAAGGGCTAGGGAGGGAAGAGACCCAGTACTTC. Protein sequence: CASSQGLGREETQYF.

The chain employs TRBV28 and TRBJ2-1; 10 nucleotides agree with TRBD2. Germline V gene data show CDR1 as MDHEN and CDR2 as SYDVKM. CDR3 size: 14 residues. The V segment lost 7 bases and the J segment 3 bases; nucleotides outside the gene matches: 3. The CDR3 DNA reads as TGTGCCAGCACACTAGCGGGGCACTACAATGAGCAGTTCTTC. It yields the protein CASTLAGHYNEQFF.

This sequence joins TRBV12-3 or TRBV12-4 and TRBJ2-1; possibly TRBD2 for D (5 bases). Trimming removed 1 base at V and 8 bases at J, with 9 bases between. The CDR3 has 13 amino acids. Written as DNA, the CDR3 is TGTGCCAGCAGTTTAGGCGGGCGGTATGAGCAGTTCTTC. Translation gives CASSLGGRYEQFF.

This chain joins TRBV7-2 and TRBJ2-1; D is unresolved. The CDR3 spans 14 residues. Germline V CDR1 and CDR2: SGHTA, FQGNSA. V dropped 3 bases and J dropped 1 base, with 7 bases sitting between them. CDR3 sequence reads: CASSFRSSYNEQFF. In nucleotides, the CDR3 is TGTGCCAGCAGCTTTAGGAGTTCCTACAATGAGCAGTTCTTC.

This sequence joins TRBV19 and TRBJ1-1; no firm D call. Per the germline V gene, CDR1 is LNHDA and CDR2 is SQIVND (reference sequence). CDR3 length: 13 amino acids. Trimming took 5 bases from V and 2 from J, leaving 9 bases between them. DNA for the CDR3: TGTGCCAGTAGTGGCGGGCTCAACACTGAAGCTTTCTTT. Its translation: CASSGGLNTEAFF.

The CDR3 region is CASRFTGGSNQPQHF. CDR3 DNA: TGTGCCAGCAGGTTTACAGGGGGGAGCAATCAGCCCCAGCATTTT. V and J are TRBV2 and TRBJ1-5; TRBD1 aligns across 8 bases. This CDR3 comprises 15 residues. J was trimmed by 1 base and V by 6 bases; bases with no gene match: 5. Germline V CDR1 and CDR2: SNHLY, FYNNEI.

J is TRBJ1-4 and V is TRBV5-3; TRBD1 might be the D (6 bases). TRBV5-3 has ORF status, its function being uncertain. The CDR3 contains 14 residues. Trimming cost V 3 bases and J 7 bases, with 13 bases left between them. CDR3 DNA sequence: TGTGCCAGAAGCTACAGGGCTCAGTGTGAAAAACTGTTTTTT. This sequence encodes CARSYRAQCEKLFF.

J is TRBJ1-3 and V is TRBV7-9; no clear D. The CDR3 spans 12 residues. The germline V gene has CDR1 SEHNR and CDR2 FQNEAQ (reference sequence). Trimming left V 6 bases short and J 8 bases short, with 11 bases between. CDR3 sequence (DNA): TGTGCCAGCAGTTTACGTCGGGACACCATATATTTT. Its translation: CASSLRRDTIYF.

V and J are TRBV6-2 or TRBV6-3 and TRBJ2-3, with 12 nucleotides matching TRBD2. Germline V lookup: CDR1 MNHEY, CDR2 SVGEGT. V lost 0 bases and J lost 1; bases outside the gene matches: 2. The CDR3 is 17 amino acids. CDR3 DNA: TGTGCCAGCAGTTACTCGCCTAGCGGGGGGGGCACAGATACGCAGTATTTT. This sequence encodes CASSYSPSGGGTDTQYF.

The sample holds one count of this clone. V gene TRBV20-1 combines with J gene TRBJ2-3; the D is unclear. Germline CDR1 DFQATT, CDR2 SNEGSKA (reference sequence). CDR3 size: 11 residues. Trimming pared 4 bases from V and 3 bases from J, leaving 5 bases between. In DNA form, the CDR3 reads TGCAGTGCTACTACGACAGATACGCAGTATTTT. It is translated as CSATTTDTQYF.

V gene TRBV25-1 combines with J gene TRBJ1-1, with D maybe TRBD1 (6 bases). CDR1 MGHDK and CDR2 SYGVNS come from the germline V gene. The CDR3 loop spans 14 amino acids. Trimming removed 5 bases at V and 2 bases at J, with 12 bases between. The CDR3 coding sequence is TGTGCCAGCAGTCTTACAGGGTTTAACACTGAAGCTTTCTTT. Protein sequence: CASSLTGFNTEAFF. Filled out from reference TRBV25-1 and TRBJ1-1, the complete variable domain reads EADIYQTPRYLVIGTGKKITLECSQTMGHDKMYWYQQDPGMELHLIHYSYGVNSTEKGDLSSESTVSRIRTEHFPLTLESARPSHTSQYLCASSLTGFNTEAFFGQGTRLTVV.

This clone was picked up one time. The gene calls are TRBV20-1 and TRBJ2-1, with a possible D match to TRBD2 (5 bases). The length of the CDR3 is 11 residues. V was shortened by 6 bases and J by 3 bases, with 6 bases between the two germline ends. Germline CDR1 DFQATT, CDR2 SNEGSKA (reference sequence). Here the CDR3 reads CSAGDYNEQFF. The CDR3 DNA is TGCAGTGCGGGAGACTACAATGAGCAGTTCTTC.

This chain uses TRBV3-1 (or the pseudogene TRBV3-2) with TRBJ1-2; a weak D match, TRBD1 (5 bases). Germline values: CDR1 LGHDT, CDR2 YNNKEL (reference sequence). V gave up 4 bases and J gave up 6 bases, with 9 bases separating them. CDR3 length: 12 residues. CDR3 region: CASSRGGHGYTF. DNA for the CDR3: TGTGCCAGCAGCCGGGGGGGACATGGCTACACCTTC.

The chain employs TRBV28 and TRBJ1-4, with TRBD1 identical over 8 bases. The CDR3 is 16 residues long. J gave up 2 bases and V 4 bases, and 6 bases lay outside the gene matches. CDR1 is MDHEN, CDR2 SYDVKM, per germline. CDR3 region: CASSSTWTGTNEKLFF. CDR3 bases: TGTGCCAGCAGTTCAACCTGGACAGGGACTAATGAAAAACTGTTTTTT.

This sequence joins TRBV19 and TRBJ2-2; possible D gene TRBD1, 6 bases. The V end lost 6 bases, the J end lost 0 bases, and 11 bases lay between the germline ends. Germline values: CDR1 LNHDA, CDR2 SQIVND (reference sequence). The CDR3 length is 15 residues. This CDR3 reads CASSPGTTNTGELFF. As DNA, the CDR3 is TGTGCCAGTAGCCCCGGGACAACGAACACCGGGGAGCTGTTTTTT.